This TCR beta chain was sequenced during a study of T cell repertoires in cytomegalovirus infection. Whole-study context: Public signatures in TCR beta pointed to CMV infection and matching HLA type. Study observations and caveats: Carriers of CMV plus the relevant HLA were identified by cumulative public TCR beta family frequency. Within the response measured ex vivo, HLA-C-restricted CMV-specific TCR beta clonotypes were dominant.

The V segment lost 5 bases and the J segment 0 bases; nucleotides outside the gene matches: 5. The germline V gene has CDR1 KGHSH and CDR2 LQKENI. This CDR3 has 15 amino acids. TCRdb redid the calling of the reads with MiXCR, one entry per CDR3 protein. The sample has about 120,000 distinct CDR3 sequences, about 9.4% seen once. This clonotype was observed many times. What it recognizes is unknown. The sequenced sample was PBMCs, sequenced either directly or after in vitro stimulation (not recorded which). This TCR was recovered from a human donor in good health (CMV status not recorded). Some clones in this sample may be carry-over from other donors' samples. The V gene is TRBV18, the J gene TRBJ2-7; 9 bases are a match to TRBD1. The CDR3 is CASSGTGKSSYEQYF. Written as DNA, the CDR3 is TGTGCCAGCTCAGGGACAGGGAAGAGCTCCTACGAGCAGTACTTC.